This entry lists 14 T cell receptor beta chains sequenced from one sample in a study of blood T cells in healthy people across ages. It was with a sample-barcoded 5' primer and a J-beta primer mix that a second PCR of roughly 7 to 12 cycles was run. TCRdb re-derived calls from the 5' RACE reads in MiXCR, one entry per CDR3 protein. This table has around 1,700,000 distinct CDR3 sequences, 28% appearing once. The sequencing sample was made of blood. The receptors shown here come from a woman aged 25 to 39 in good health.

This clonotype was detected ten times or more. V gene TRBV20-1 combines with J gene TRBJ2-4; weak D call: TRBD2 (6 bases). The CDR3 sequence is 12 residues long. Germline loops: CDR1 DFQATT, CDR2 SNEGSKA (reference sequence). Trimming took off 6 bases at V and 8 bases at J, with 14 bases between the two ends. CDR3 residues: CSAPLASDIQYF. The CDR3 DNA reads TGCAGTGCACCCCTAGCGTCGGACATTCAGTACTTC.

This clonotype has a handful of counts. V gene TRBV7-6 combines with J gene TRBJ2-1; 14 nucleotides agree with TRBD2. The CDR3 runs 16 residues. Germline CDR1 reads SGHVS; CDR2 reads FNYEAQ. V shed 1 base and J 7 bases; nucleotides not matched to a gene: 3. CDR3 nucleotides: TGTGCCAGCAGCTTAGTGGGACTAGCGGGAGTGAATGAGCAGTTCTTC. Translation gives CASSLVGLAGVNEQFF.

This clonotype was counted a few times. The chain uses TRBV4-2 and TRBJ2-3; TRBD2 agrees at 10 bases. The CDR3 contains 16 residues. Germline V gene lookup returns CDR1 LGHNA and CDR2 YNFKEQ. J gave up 6 bases and V 0 bases, and 6 bases lay outside the gene matches. CDR3 residues: CASSQDPAGGADTQYF. CDR3 DNA sequence: TGTGCCAGCAGCCAAGATCCAGCGGGGGGGGCTGATACGCAGTATTTT.

This clonotype turned up a few times. A read error is possible here, since a much larger clone lies one base away. The gene calls are TRBV5-1 and TRBJ2-5; D is tentatively TRBD1 or TRBD2 (5 bases each). CDR1 and CDR2 from the germline V gene are SGHRS and YFSETQ. This CDR3 comprises 14 residues. V gave up 3 bases and J gave up 2 bases, with 11 bases separating them. This CDR3 is CASSWEYRQETQYF. The CDR3 DNA sequence: TGCGCCAGCAGCTGGGAGTACAGGCAAGAGACCCAGTACTTC. Full variable domain (missing parts from reference TRBV5-1 and TRBJ2-5): KAGVTQTPRYLIKTRGQQVTLSCSPISGHRSVSWYQQTPGQGLQFLFEYFSETQRNKGNFPGRFSGRQFSNSRSEMNVSTLELGDSALYLCASSWEYRQETQYFGPGTRLLVL.

There are a few counts of this clonotype. The gene calls are TRBV20-1 and TRBJ2-7, with TRBD2 identical over 8 bases. The end of the DNA is better explained by TRBJ2-5, so the J call may be wrong. CDR1 DFQATT and CDR2 SNEGSKA come from the germline V gene (reference sequence). This CDR3 contains 12 residues. CDR3 coding DNA: TGCAGTGTTTCCGGGGGGGTGGAGACCCAGTACTTC. As protein: CSVSGGVETQYF.

This clonotype came up many times. The rearrangement links TRBV6-1 to TRBJ2-1; possible D gene TRBD2, 6 bases. Germline CDR1 is MNHNS and CDR2 is SASEGT. The CDR3 loop spans 15 amino acids. The V end was cut by 6 bases, the J end by 0 bases, with 12 bases between. The chain's CDR3 is CASSAGTVSYNEQFF. The DNA of the CDR3 is TGTGCCAGCAGCGCCGGGACTGTCTCCTACAATGAGCAGTTCTTC.

This clonotype was seen a few times. This chain links TRBV12-3 or TRBV12-4 with TRBJ2-2; D is possibly TRBD1 or TRBD2 (7 bases each). Trimming shortened V by 4 bases and J by 4 bases, and 19 bases separated the two germline ends. The CDR3 totals 17 residues. DNA of the CDR3: TGTGCCAGCAGTTCACCCAGGGGGGGAGGTGGCACCGGGGAGCTGTTTTTT. Encoded protein: CASSSPRGGGGTGELFF.

The chain carries TRBV7-2 and TRBJ2-1, with TRBD2 identical over 15 bases. CDR3 length equals 17 residues. V was clipped by 4 bases and J by 8 bases; unmatched bases: 9. Germline CDR1 is SGHTA and CDR2 is FQGNSA. This CDR3 reads CASSSRGLAGGMDEQFF. The CDR3 bases are TGTGCCAGCAGCTCCCGGGGACTAGCGGGGGGTATGGATGAGCAGTTCTTC.

This clonotype turned up a few times. The chain recombines TRBV9 with TRBJ2-1; D is perhaps TRBD2 (6 bases). The ends were cut back, 3 bases at V and 2 bases at J, with 18 bases in the middle. The CDR3 extends over 17 amino acids. In germline, CDR1 is SGDLS, CDR2 YYNGEE. CDR3 loop: CASSAYTGAGPYNEQFF. The CDR3 DNA reads TGTGCCAGCAGCGCGTACACGGGAGCCGGGCCCTACAATGAGCAGTTCTTC.

In the case of this clonotype: Here the CDR3 omits its conserved ending phenylalanine or tryptophan, so a read error is the likely source. The chain's CDR3 is CASSLLTGGGQPQHC. The CDR3 coding sequence is TGTGCCAGCTCACTATTGACAGGCGGGGGTCAGCCCCAGCATTGT. J is TRBJ1-5 and V is TRBV18; tentatively, D is TRBD1 (6 bases). Germline CDR1 and CDR2: KGHSH and LQKENI. The CDR3 is made up of 15 amino acids. Between the trimmed V and J ends, which lost 4 bases and 6 bases, there was a span of 16 bases.

The V call is TRBV20-1, the J call TRBJ2-5; the match to TRBD1 covers 7 bases. Germline V gives CDR1 DFQATT, CDR2 SNEGSKA (reference sequence). J gave up 5 bases and V 4 bases, and 13 bases lay outside the gene matches. The CDR3 sequence is 15 residues long. The DNA for the CDR3 is TGCAGTGCTAAACTCCTGACAGGGACGTTGGAGACCCAGTACTTC. Its translation: CSAKLLTGTLETQYF.

This clonotype was detected only a few times. The chain has TRBV5-5 and TRBJ2-2, with D perhaps matching TRBD2 (5 bases). Deletions cut 2 bases from V and 4 bases from J, with 15 bases between. The CDR3 contains 16 residues. CDR1 is SGHKS and CDR2 is YYEKEE in the germline V gene (reference sequence). The CDR3 protein is CASSFPSHSPTGELFF. CDR3 nucleotides: TGTGCCAGCAGCTTCCCTAGCCATTCACCCACCGGGGAGCTGTTTTTT.

In this sample, this clonotype turned up many times. The chain carries TRBV29-1 and TRBJ2-1; TRBD1 agrees at 7 bases. Trimming at V came to 7 bases and at J to 4 bases, leaving 16 bases not matched to a gene. CDR3 length: 16 amino acids. CDR1 is SQVTM, CDR2 ANQGSEA, per germline. The CDR3 DNA is TGCAGCGCAACGAACGACAGGGCGCGACGATACAATGAGCAGTTCTTC. The encoded protein is CSATNDRARRYNEQFF.

This clonotype was counted between two and nine times. J is TRBJ1-4 and V is TRBV7-9, with D maybe TRBD1 (5 bases). Germline CDR1 and CDR2: SEHNR and FQNEAQ (reference sequence). The CDR3 length is 14 residues. Trimming took 3 bases from V and 7 from J, leaving 12 bases between them. This CDR3 is CASSLRGIGEKLFF. In DNA, the CDR3 is TGTGCCAGCAGCTTGCGGGGGATAGGTGAAAAACTGTTTTTT.